This T cell receptor beta chain emerged from a study of identical twins. General study points: Compared with unrelated sharing, twin-shared out-of-frame alpha sequences had more low-probability sequences. Within cord blood, abundant beta clonotypes carried fewer insertions, but memory repertoires showed no such trend. In monozygotic twins, models underestimated the sharing of out-of-frame TCR alpha.

Template switching (which added a universal primer site) was used, and cDNA carried unique molecular identifiers. MiXCR, applied by TCRdb to the 5' RACE reads, yields one record per CDR3 protein. The sample lists 450,000 or so distinct CDR3 sequences, about 13% occurring once. The sample holds many counts of this clonotype. What it binds is unknown. Trimming removed 4 bases from V and 1 base from J; junction bases left unmatched: 3. This CDR3 has 14 amino acids. These data also featured in a second study, about yellow fever vaccine responses in identical twins.

The rearrangement uses TRBV12-3 or TRBV12-4 and TRBJ1-1, with 7 bases that match TRBD1. Sequencing was done on a sample of CD4+ T cells sorted from blood. This clonotype was sampled from a young woman in good health. The CDR3 loop is CASSSWTGNTEAFF. CDR3 sequence (DNA): TGTGCCAGCAGTTCCTGGACAGGGAACACTGAAGCTTTCTTT.